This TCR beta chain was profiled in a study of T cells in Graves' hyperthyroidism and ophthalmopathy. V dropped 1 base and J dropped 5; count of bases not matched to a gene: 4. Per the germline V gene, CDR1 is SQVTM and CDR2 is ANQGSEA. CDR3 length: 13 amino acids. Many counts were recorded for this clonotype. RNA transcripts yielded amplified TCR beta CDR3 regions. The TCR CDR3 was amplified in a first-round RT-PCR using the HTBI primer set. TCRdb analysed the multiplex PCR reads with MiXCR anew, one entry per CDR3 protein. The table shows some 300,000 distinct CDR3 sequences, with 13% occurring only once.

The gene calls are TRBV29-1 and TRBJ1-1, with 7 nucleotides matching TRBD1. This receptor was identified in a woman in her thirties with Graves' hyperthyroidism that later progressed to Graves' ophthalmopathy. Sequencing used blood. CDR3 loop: CSVEVTRGTEAFF. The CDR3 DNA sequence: TGCAGCGTTGAAGTCACCAGGGGGACTGAAGCTTTCTTT.